Below, 8 T cell receptor beta chains from the same sample are listed, as sequenced in a study of blood T cell repertoires in COVID-19 (TCRdb year 2020). Receptor libraries were prepared by the immunoSEQ multiplex PCR assay. TCRdb stores this immuneACCESS table with in-frame sequences only. Part of the clones is absent; in the studies checked, under half of the shortfall reflects unresolved V genes, and no reason is known for the rest. This sample has over 200,000 clones in its table, and approximately 75% of those were observed once. The leading ten clones occupy around 9% of the sample. The sample consisted of PBMCs or T cells enriched from blood (not recorded which). The receptors stem from a man aged 35 to 55 who had recovered from COVID-19.

The chain combines TRBV19 with TRBJ1-2, with D perhaps matching TRBD1 (6 bases). The CDR3 extends over 15 amino acids. Trimming took 2 bases from V and 4 from J, leaving 14 bases between them. Germline-derived CDR1 and CDR2 are LNHDA and SQIVND (reference sequence). CDR3 nucleotides: TGTGCCAGTAGTATAAGGGACAACTACAGCTATGGCTACACCTTC. Translated: CASSIRDNYSYGYTF.

The chain's CDR3 is CASSSGTGVRGYTF. For the CDR3, the DNA is TGTGCCAGCAGTTCCGGGACAGGGGTTAGAGGCTACACCTTC. The chain joins TRBV6-5 to TRBJ1-2; TRBD1 matches at 10 bases. Germline V gene lookup returns CDR1 MNHEY and CDR2 SVGAGI. The junction had 7 bases not matched to a gene; V was cut back by 4 bases and J by 8 bases. This CDR3 region has 14 residues.

A few counts support this clone. The V gene is TRBV5-1, the J gene TRBJ2-3; 8 nucleotides agree with TRBD1. V lost 4 bases and J lost 15; bases outside the gene matches: 10. The CDR3 covers 12 residues. CDR1 and CDR2 (germline): SGHRS, YFSETQ. The CDR3, as DNA: TGCGCCAGCAGCCGGGACAGGTCACCCCCATATTTT. The encoded protein is CASSRDRSPPYF. The full variable domain, rest sourced from reference TRBV5-1 and TRBJ2-3, is KAGVTQTPRYLIKTRGQQVTLSCSPISGHRSVSWYQQTPGQGLQFLFEYFSETQRNKGNFPGRFSGRQFSNSRSEMNVSTLELGDSALYLCASSRDRSPPYFGPGTRLTVL.

As to this clone: A much larger clone lies a single base off, so this may be a read error. This sample also contains other DNA sequences that code for the same CDR3. The V gene is TRBV7-6, the J gene TRBJ2-7; 7 bases fit TRBD1. This CDR3 contains 14 residues. Germline V gene data show CDR1 as SGHVS and CDR2 as FNYEAQ. The junction had 2 bases not matched to a gene; V was cut back by 1 base and J by 2 bases. The CDR3 DNA is TGTGCCAGCAGCTTAGGCCAGGGGGCCTACGAGCAGTACTTC. As protein: CASSLGQGAYEQYF.

About this clone: This CDR3 is also generated by other DNA sequences in the sample. For the CDR3, the DNA is TGTGCCACCAGCAGAGATGGGGGGAATGAGCAGTTCTTC. The encoded protein is CATSRDGGNEQFF. V and J are TRBV15 and TRBJ2-1, with D tentatively TRBD2 (6 bases). Germline V gene sequence: CDR1 LNHNV, CDR2 YYDKDF (reference sequence). The V end lost 0 bases, the J end lost 7 bases, and 7 bases lay between the germline ends. The CDR3 spans 13 residues.

The genes are TRBV5-8 and TRBJ1-5; 8 positions match TRBD1. CDR1 and CDR2 (germline): SGHTS, YDEGEE. The CDR3 totals 15 residues. The trim removed 4 bases at V and 3 bases at J, leaving 6 bases unmatched. The CDR3 region is CASSPGTGVNQPQHF. CDR3 coding DNA: TGTGCCAGCAGCCCCGGGACAGGAGTCAATCAGCCCCAGCATTTT.

The V gene is TRBV4-2, the J gene TRBJ2-5; 9 bases map to TRBD2. The J segment lost 3 bases and the V segment lost 4 bases, leaving 9 bases of the junction unmatched. The CDR3 is 16 residues long. CDR1 and CDR2 (germline): LGHNA, YNFKEQ. The CDR3: CASSPSGKRGEETQYF. CDR3 bases: TGTGCCAGCAGCCCCTCGGGAAAGCGGGGGGAAGAGACCCAGTACTTC.

The chain uses TRBV5-4 and TRBJ2-3, with 7 bases fitting TRBD2. V was clipped by 4 bases and J by 4 bases; unmatched bases: 12. The germline gives CDR1 SGHNT, CDR2 YYREEE (reference sequence). This CDR3 contains 16 residues. The CDR3, as DNA: TGTGCCAGCAGCCCTTCTAGCGGCCATGCCCCAGATACGCAGTATTTT. Encoded protein: CASSPSSGHAPDTQYF. Variable domain in full (rest from reference TRBV5-4 and TRBJ2-3): ETGVTQSPTHLIKTRGQQVTLRCSSQSGHNTVSWYQQALGQGPQFIFQYYREEENGRGNFPPRFSGLQFPNYSSELNVNALELDDSALYLCASSPSSGHAPDTQYFGPGTRLTVL.